Given below is one TCR beta chain in context. The antigen remains undetermined. This entry comes from a study of OX40 agonist ivuxolimab in advanced cancers. As for the study in general: In this cohort, patients received ivuxolimab, an agonistic anti-OX40 (CD134) antibody. Study outcomes and limitations: Both blood CD4+ and CD8+ T cells showed clonal growth by week 6 at 0.1 to 3.0 mg/kg. Normalized expansion of T-cell clones was also low for some nonresponders.

The CDR3 runs to 15 residues. V dropped 1 base and J dropped 3 bases, with 10 bases sitting between them. Germline V lookup: CDR1 MGHRA, CDR2 YSYEKL. Blood sampling took place at baseline, cycle 4 day 1, and cycle 7 day 1. Libraries were prepared by immunoSEQ multiplex PCR; TCRdb keeps only in-frame clonotypes and omits some of them. Counted here are under 85,000 clones, around 80% occurring once; the ten biggest clones make up 5%. The receptor was derived from an adult with an advanced solid tumor such as melanoma, head and neck, liver or kidney cancer. This specimen consisted of CD4+ or CD8+ T cells sorted from blood, obtained in a trial of the OX40 agonist ivuxolimab. The V and J genes are TRBV4-1 and TRBJ1-3; D unresolved. CDR3 nucleotides: TGCGCCAGCAGCCAAGGGACCTTCTTTGGAAACACCATATATTTT. Protein: CASSQGTFFGNTIYF.